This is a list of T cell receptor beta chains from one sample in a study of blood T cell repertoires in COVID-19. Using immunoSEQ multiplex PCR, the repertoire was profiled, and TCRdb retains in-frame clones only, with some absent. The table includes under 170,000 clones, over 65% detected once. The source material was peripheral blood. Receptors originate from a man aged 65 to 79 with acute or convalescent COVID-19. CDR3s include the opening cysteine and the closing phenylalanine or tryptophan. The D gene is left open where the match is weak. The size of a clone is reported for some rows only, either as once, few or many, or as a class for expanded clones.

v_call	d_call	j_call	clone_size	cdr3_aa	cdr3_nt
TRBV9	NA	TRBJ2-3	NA	CASSFQLGPGTDTQYF	TGTGCCAGCAGCTTCCAACTGGGCCCTGGCACAGATACGCAGTATTTT
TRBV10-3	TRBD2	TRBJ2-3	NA	CAISRTSGRAPDTQYF	TGTGCCATCAGCAGGACTAGCGGGAGGGCGCCAGATACGCAGTATTTT
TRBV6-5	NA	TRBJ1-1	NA	CASSPGGVNTEAFF	TGTGCCAGCAGTCCGGGAGGGGTTAACACTGAAGCTTTCTTT
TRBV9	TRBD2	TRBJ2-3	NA	CASSSSGSHTQYF	TGTGCCAGCTCGTCTAGCGGGAGTCATACGCAGTATTTT
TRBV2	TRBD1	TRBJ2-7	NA	CASRKTGTYEQYF	TGTGCCAGCAGAAAGACAGGGACCTACGAGCAGTACTTC
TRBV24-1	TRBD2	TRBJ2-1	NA	CATSDLRQGLAGYNEQFF	TGTGCCACCAGTGATTTGAGGCAGGGACTAGCGGGATACAATGAGCAGTTCTTC
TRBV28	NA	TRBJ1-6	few	CASSVRNTNSPLHF	TGTGCCAGCAGTGTCAGGAACACGAATTCACCCCTCCACTTT
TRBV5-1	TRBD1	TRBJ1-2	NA	CASSPRDSNTGYTF	TGCGCCAGCAGCCCTAGGGACAGTAATACGGGCTACACCTTC
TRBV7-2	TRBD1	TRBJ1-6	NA	CASSPRQGNSPLHF	TGTGCCAGCAGCCCCCGACAGGGAAATTCACCCCTCCACTTT
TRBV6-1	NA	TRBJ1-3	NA	CASREVVGNTIYF	TGTGCCAGCAGGGAAGTAGTTGGAAACACCATATATTTT
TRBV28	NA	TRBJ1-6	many	CASRSDGGAGLKGSPLHF	TGTGCCAGCAGATCCGATGGAGGGGCAGGACTAAAGGGCTCACCCCTCCACTTT
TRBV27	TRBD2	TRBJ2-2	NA	CASSQREVTGELFF	TGTGCCAGCAGTCAGCGGGAGGTCACCGGGGAGCTGTTTTTT
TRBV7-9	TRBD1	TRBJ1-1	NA	CASSSTGAANTEAFF	TGTGCCAGCAGCTCGACAGGGGCCGCGAACACTGAAGCTTTCTTT
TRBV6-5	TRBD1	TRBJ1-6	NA	CASSRTDDRVSPLHF	TGTGCCAGCAGCCGCACGGACGACAGGGTTTCACCCCTCCACTTT
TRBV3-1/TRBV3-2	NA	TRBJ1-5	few	CASSPGGGNQPQHF	TGTGCCAGCAGCCCGGGCGGGGGCAATCAGCCCCAGCATTTT
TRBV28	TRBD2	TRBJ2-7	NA	CASSSGLGGVHEQYF	TGTGCCAGCAGTTCAGGGCTCGGGGGGGTCCACGAGCAGTACTTC
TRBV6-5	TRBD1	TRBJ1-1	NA	CASTGSDRAGQAFF	TGTGCCAGCACTGGGTCGGACAGGGCCGGCCAAGCTTTCTTT
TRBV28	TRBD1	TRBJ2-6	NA	CASSFTGQISGANVLTF	TGTGCCAGCAGTTTTACGGGACAGATCTCTGGGGCCAACGTCCTGACTTTC
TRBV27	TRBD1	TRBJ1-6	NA	CASSFLPGQANSPLHF	TGTGCCAGCAGTTTCCTTCCGGGACAGGCGAATTCACCCCTCCACTTT
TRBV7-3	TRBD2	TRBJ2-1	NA	CASSPRGGRALYNEQFF	TGTGCCAGCAGCCCCCGGGGGGGCCGAGCGCTCTACAATGAGCAGTTCTTC
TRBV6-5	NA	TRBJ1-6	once	CASSFQERSPLHF	TGTGCCAGCAGTTTTCAGGAACGTTCACCCCTCCACTTT
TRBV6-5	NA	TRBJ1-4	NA	CASSSGLPNEKLFF	TGTGCCAGCAGCTCGGGATTGCCTAATGAAAAACTGTTTTTT
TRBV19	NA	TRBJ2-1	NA	CASSGTRPTYNEQFF	TGTGCCAGTTCCGGGACAAGGCCTACCTACAATGAGCAGTTCTTC
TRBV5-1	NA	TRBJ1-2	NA	CASSFGGNTGYTF	TGCGCCAGCAGCTTCGGCGGGAATACTGGCTACACCTTC
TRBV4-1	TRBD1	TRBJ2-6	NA	CASSHEGASGANVLTF	TGCGCCAGCAGCCACGAGGGGGCGTCTGGGGCCAACGTCCTGACTTTC
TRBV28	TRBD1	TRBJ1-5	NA	CASVPARGYQPQHF	TGTGCCAGTGTACCGGCCAGGGGGTATCAGCCCCAGCATTTT
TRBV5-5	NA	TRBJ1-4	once	CASSLIGDEKLFF	TGTGCCAGCAGCTTGATCGGGGATGAAAAACTGTTTTTT
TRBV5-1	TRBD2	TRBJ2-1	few	CASSSVTSGGYNEQFF	TGCGCCAGCAGCTCGGTGACTAGCGGGGGGTACAATGAGCAGTTCTTC
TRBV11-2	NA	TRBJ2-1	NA	CASSLAAWAGSYNEQFF	TGTGCCAGCAGCTTAGCCGCCTGGGCCGGCTCCTACAATGAGCAGTTCTTC
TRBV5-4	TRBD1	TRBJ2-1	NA	CASSFTGTGAYNEQFF	TGTGCCAGCAGCTTTACCGGGACAGGGGCCTACAATGAGCAGTTCTTC
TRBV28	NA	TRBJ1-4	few	CASSLGGAGEKLFF	TGTGCCAGCAGCCTTGGGGGGGCTGGGGAAAAACTGTTTTTT
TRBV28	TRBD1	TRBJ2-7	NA	CASSWNHRGEQYF	TGTGCCAGCAGTTGGAACCACAGGGGCGAGCAGTACTTC
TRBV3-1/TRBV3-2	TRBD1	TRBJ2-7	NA	CASSQITGGHEQYF	TGTGCCAGCAGCCAGATCACAGGGGGCCACGAGCAGTACTTC